This is a list of T cell receptor beta chains from one sample in a study of Ad26.COV2.S vaccination and SARS-CoV-2 variants. Generated by immunoSEQ multiplex PCR, the TCRdb table keeps only in-frame clones and is missing some. The table has roughly 350,000 clones, 75% to 90% seen once; the top ten hold about 10%. The material sequenced was peripheral blood, taken in a trial of Ad26.COV2.S vaccine versus placebo. The receptors derive from a person between 18 and 60 years old who received the Ad26.COV2.S COVID-19 vaccine or a placebo. CDR3s include the opening cysteine and the closing phenylalanine or tryptophan.

len: 17
v_gene: TRBV28
j_gene: TRBJ2-3
CDR3aa: CASSLEGLAGVSNTQYF

len: 13
v_gene: TRBV3-1/TRBV3-2
j_gene: TRBJ2-7
CDR3aa: CASSQDRTYEQYF

len: 16
v_gene: TRBV5-1
j_gene: TRBJ2-3
CDR3aa: CASSPRTEQRPDTQYF

len: 14
v_gene: TRBV28
j_gene: TRBJ2-3
CDR3aa: CASSRHRGGDTQYF

len: 21
v_gene: TRBV21-1
j_gene: TRBJ2-5
CDR3aa: CASSKGPDESPGEQAQETQYF

len: 13
v_gene: TRBV30
j_gene: TRBJ2-5
CDR3aa: CAWQGAGQETQYF

len: 14
v_gene: TRBV24-1
j_gene: TRBJ1-2
CDR3aa: CATSDSWTHYGYTF

len: 16
v_gene: TRBV4-1
j_gene: TRBJ1-1
CDR3aa: CASSQGPQGLDTEAFF

len: 17
v_gene: TRBV28
j_gene: TRBJ1-6
CDR3aa: CASSNGQKASRNSPLHF

len: 18
v_gene: TRBV3-1/TRBV3-2
j_gene: TRBJ1-1
CDR3aa: CASSQDTGGGVWPTEAFF

len: 15
v_gene: TRBV6-6
j_gene: TRBJ2-3
CDR3aa: CAVGGSGGSTDTQYF

len: 18
v_gene: TRBV5-1
j_gene: TRBJ2-1
CDR3aa: CASSVNLGRENSYNEQFF

len: 15
v_gene: TRBV28
j_gene: TRBJ2-7
CDR3aa: CASSETGTPANEQYF

len: 16
v_gene: TRBV10-3
j_gene: TRBJ2-3
CDR3aa: CAISESGGGGTDTQYF

len: 13
v_gene: TRBV16
j_gene: TRBJ2-1
CDR3aa: CASSLDSYNEQFF

len: 13
v_gene: TRBV18
j_gene: TRBJ1-4
CDR3aa: CASSQTGGEKLFF

len: 14
v_gene: TRBV3-1/TRBV3-2
j_gene: TRBJ1-6
CDR3aa: CASRRAGDNSPLHF

len: 16
v_gene: TRBV5-6
j_gene: TRBJ1-5
CDR3aa: CASSYGQGAGNQPQHF

len: 15
v_gene: TRBV19
j_gene: TRBJ2-5
CDR3aa: CASTPGHTSGETQYF

len: 13
v_gene: TRBV9
j_gene: TRBJ1-6
CDR3aa: CASSVSINSPLHF

len: 14
v_gene: TRBV2
j_gene: TRBJ1-1
CDR3aa: CASGKGALRTEAFF

len: 14
v_gene: TRBV28
j_gene: TRBJ1-1
CDR3aa: CGSLDLYRNTEAFF

len: 15
v_gene: TRBV5-6
j_gene: TRBJ2-5
CDR3aa: CASSSAGTGKETQYF

len: 14
v_gene: TRBV6-5
j_gene: TRBJ1-5
CDR3aa: CASSSRGTSQPQHF

len: 16
v_gene: TRBV5-6
j_gene: TRBJ1-2
CDR3aa: CASSYDGQGAFYGYTF

len: 12
v_gene: TRBV6-6
j_gene: TRBJ1-1
CDR3aa: CASSYGSAEAFF

len: 14
v_gene: TRBV2
j_gene: TRBJ1-1
CDR3aa: CASVNAGWDTEAFF

len: 12
v_gene: TRBV7-8
j_gene: TRBJ2-7
CDR3aa: CASSPGPYEQYF

len: 19
v_gene: TRBV24-1
j_gene: TRBJ2-3
CDR3aa: CATSDSLNRLAGAPDTQYF

len: 13
v_gene: TRBV19
j_gene: TRBJ1-2
CDR3aa: CASKFDGSYGYTF

len: 15
v_gene: TRBV3-1/TRBV3-2
j_gene: TRBJ1-1
CDR3aa: CASSLSGQFNTEAFF

len: 13
v_gene: TRBV7-2
j_gene: TRBJ2-7
CDR3aa: CASSPDRRGEQYF

len: 12
v_gene: TRBV14
j_gene: TRBJ2-7
CDR3aa: CASSQGTYEQYF

len: 15
v_gene: TRBV7-9
j_gene: TRBJ1-1
CDR3aa: CASSLGGQRNTEAFF

len: 12
v_gene: TRBV28
j_gene: TRBJ1-5
CDR3aa: CAIRDSNQPQHF

len: 14
v_gene: TRBV6-5
j_gene: TRBJ1-1
CDR3aa: CASTRGQGYTEAFF

len: 14
v_gene: TRBV10-2
j_gene: TRBJ2-2
CDR3aa: CASSVGPNTGELFF

len: 15
v_gene: TRBV7-6
j_gene: TRBJ1-2
CDR3aa: CASSLLRTGGYGYTF

len: 14
v_gene: TRBV7-2
j_gene: TRBJ2-7
CDR3aa: CASSSARSSYEQYF

len: 18
v_gene: TRBV27
j_gene: TRBJ2-6
CDR3aa: CASSPLRGGSSGANVLTF

len: 14
v_gene: TRBV27
j_gene: TRBJ1-6
CDR3aa: CASSFQGSNSPLHF

len: 15
v_gene: TRBV6-5
j_gene: TRBJ1-3
CDR3aa: CASTEGAGTGNTIYF

len: 18
v_gene: TRBV9
j_gene: TRBJ2-1
CDR3aa: CASSVEVAGGQPYNEQFF

len: 16
v_gene: TRBV6-6
j_gene: TRBJ1-5
CDR3aa: CARATTGRGLNQPQHF

len: 17
v_gene: TRBV28
j_gene: TRBJ2-7
CDR3aa: CASSLQRGDFRTYEQYF

len: 14
v_gene: TRBV28
j_gene: TRBJ2-7
CDR3aa: CATLIAGAAREQYF

len: 13
v_gene: TRBV30
j_gene: TRBJ2-3
CDR3aa: CAWGTGGIDTQYF

len: 12
v_gene: TRBV3-1/TRBV3-2
j_gene: TRBJ2-1
CDR3aa: CASSQAWEEQFF

len: 16
v_gene: TRBV4-3
j_gene: TRBJ2-2
CDR3aa: CASSRRTAANTGELFF

len: 15
v_gene: TRBV28
j_gene: TRBJ2-7
CDR3aa: CASSLRQGWSYEQYF

len: 15
v_gene: TRBV10-3
j_gene: TRBJ1-6
CDR3aa: CAISESEGANSPLHF

len: 14
v_gene: TRBV4-1
j_gene: TRBJ1-1
CDR3aa: CASRYYGGNTEAFF

len: 14
v_gene: TRBV7-3
j_gene: TRBJ2-7
CDR3aa: CASSVLSGPYEQYF